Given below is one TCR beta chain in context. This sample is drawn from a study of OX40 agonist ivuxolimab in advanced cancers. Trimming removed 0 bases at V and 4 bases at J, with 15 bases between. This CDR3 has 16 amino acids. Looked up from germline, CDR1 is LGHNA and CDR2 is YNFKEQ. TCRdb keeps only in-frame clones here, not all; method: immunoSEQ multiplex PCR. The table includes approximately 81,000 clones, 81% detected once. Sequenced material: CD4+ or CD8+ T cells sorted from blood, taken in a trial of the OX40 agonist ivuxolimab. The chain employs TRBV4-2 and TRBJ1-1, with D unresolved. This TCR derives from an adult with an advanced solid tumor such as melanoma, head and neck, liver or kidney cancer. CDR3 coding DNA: TGTGCCAGCAGCCAAGATAGCGGACGGTCGGCCACTGAAGCTTTCTTT. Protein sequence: CASSQDSGRSATEAFF.